This TCR beta chain came from a study of a mutant IDH1 vaccine in newly diagnosed glioma. Looking at the study overall: Treated patients had a mean age of about 44 years and a roughly 60% male, roughly 40% female split. Most patients had radiochemotherapy with temozolomide before enrollment; others had one alone.

Described time point: baseline, week 1 (first vaccination visit). Treatment reported: pre-vaccination baseline after standard-of-care therapy. Germline V gene sequence: CDR1 SEHNR, CDR2 FQNEAQ (reference sequence). The germline V and J ends were trimmed by 5 bases and 4 bases, with 8 bases remaining between them. This CDR3 is built from 12 residues. Data came from immunoSEQ multiplex PCR; TCRdb stores just in-frame clones and leaves some out. Of tens of thousands of clones listed, 83% are singletons. This specimen consisted of PBMCs, obtained from a glioma patient treated with radiotherapy, temozolomide or both. The receptor was isolated from a woman between 45 and 65 years old with glioma. V and J are TRBV7-9 and TRBJ1-1; D might be TRBD1 (5 bases). The CDR3 reads CASSLRATEAFF. CDR3 sequence (DNA): TGTGCCAGCAGCCTCAGGGCCACTGAAGCTTTCTTT.